This TCR beta chain was sequenced in a study of identical twins. A universal primer binding site was introduced by template switching. The final cDNA contained unique molecular identifiers. TCRdb re-derived calls from the 5' RACE reads in MiXCR, one entry per CDR3 protein. The table shows roughly 490,000 distinct CDR3 sequences, with 14% occurring only once. Every one of the donors was a healthy Caucasian. The CDR3 sequence is 13 residues long. Per germline, CDR1 MDHEN and CDR2 SYDVKM. V was shortened by 3 bases and J by 7 bases, with 13 bases between the two germline ends. The same specimen was also included in a second study, on yellow fever vaccine responses in identical twins.

The receptor comes from a woman younger than 35 in good health. The gene calls are TRBV28 and TRBJ2-7, with D perhaps matching TRBD1 or TRBD2 (6 bases each). The material sequenced was CD4+ T cells sorted from blood. This chain's CDR3 is CASSFAGAGEQYF. The CDR3 region has the DNA TGTGCCAGCAGTTTTGCAGGGGCGGGGGAGCAGTACTTC.